Following are 14 T cell receptor beta chains from one sample sequenced in a study of spatial heterogeneity in lung cancer. Regarding the study as a whole: Tumor mutation counts were tracked by expanded intratumoral alpha and beta TCR counts.

TCRdb ran MiXCR on the 5' RACE reads and lists one entry per CDR3 protein. The table lists approximately 10,000 distinct CDR3 sequences, approximately 4.7% of them singletons. The antigens of these receptors remain unknown. The time point here: sample taken at primary tumor resection. The sequencing here drew on lung tumor tissue, taken at surgery. The receptors originated from a male donor with early-stage non-small cell lung cancer.

This clonotype was counted at least ten times. The library was built for alpha chains, so this beta chain is an off-target read and its size means little. The gene calls are TRBV28 and TRBJ2-1, with TRBD2 identical over 7 bases. The J segment lost 10 bases and the V segment lost 7 bases, leaving 4 bases of the junction unmatched. CDR1 and CDR2 from the germline V gene are MDHEN and SYDVKM. The CDR3 is made up of 11 amino acids. The CDR3, as DNA: TGTGCCAGCAATCTTAGCGGGGAGCAGTTCTTC. It codes for CASNLSGEQFF.

In this sample, this clonotype is medium-sized (0.01 to 0.1%). This beta chain appears as a stray read in a library generated for alpha chains; its size is not informative. The chain links TRBV3-1 to TRBJ2-7; D is ambiguous. Germline values: CDR1 LGHDT, CDR2 YNNKEL (reference sequence). V gave up 3 bases and J gave up 7 bases, with 10 bases separating them. This CDR3 region has 12 residues. The CDR3 sequence is CASSQEGREQYF. The CDR3 DNA is TGTGCCAGCAGCCAGGAAGGACGTGAGCAGTACTTC.

This clonotype was counted at least ten times. For a library built for alpha chains, this beta chain is a stray read; little rests on its size. The V and J genes are TRBV20-1 and TRBJ1-4; maybe TRBD1 (5 bases). Trimming removed 3 bases from V and 7 bases from J, with 12 bases in between. CDR3 length: 13 residues. Germline values: CDR1 DFQATT, CDR2 SNEGSKA (reference sequence). CDR3 in amino acids: CSARGVGGEKLFF. Written as DNA, the CDR3 is TGCAGTGCTAGGGGGGTGGGAGGTGAAAAACTGTTTTTT.

This clonotype has a handful of counts. Found in a library prepared for alpha chains, this beta chain is an off-target read, and its abundance has little meaning. The genes are TRBV28 and TRBJ2-1; TRBD2 aligns across 12 bases. This CDR3 region has 18 residues. CDR1 is MDHEN, CDR2 SYDVKM, per germline. With V trimmed by 6 bases and J by 15 bases, 24 bases remained unmatched. CDR3 amino acids: CASSPPTSGSLVSLRGFF. In DNA, the CDR3 is TGTGCCAGCAGCCCCCCGACTAGCGGGAGCCTAGTGTCTCTTCGGGGGTTCTTC.

This clonotype is medium-sized within its sample. The library was prepared for alpha chains; this beta chain is a stray read, so its frequency means little. The chain employs TRBV5-4 and TRBJ1-4, with 8 bases aligning to TRBD1. Germline lookup yields CDR1 SGHNT and CDR2 YYREEE (reference sequence). The CDR3 is 14 residues long. V was clipped by 3 bases and J by 7 bases; unmatched bases: 5. CDR3 in amino acids: CASSWGQDREKLFF. CDR3 nucleotides: TGTGCCAGCAGCTGGGGACAGGACCGTGAAAAACTGTTTTTT.

This clonotype was seen many times. Little can be read into the size of this beta chain, an off-target read in a library designed for alpha chains. V and J are TRBV5-1 and TRBJ2-3; D is ambiguous. The V and J ends lost 1 base and 0 bases respectively, with 9 bases between them. The CDR3 is made up of 15 amino acids. Germline values: CDR1 SGHRS, CDR2 YFSETQ. The DNA for the CDR3 is TGCGCCAGCAGCTTGAAGGATACTAGCACAGATACGCAGTATTTT. Its translation: CASSLKDTSTDTQYF.

This clonotype is medium-sized (0.01 to 0.1%) by share. The library was built for alpha chains, so this beta chain is an off-target read and its size means little. The V call is TRBV18, the J call TRBJ2-3; 11 nucleotides align to TRBD2. CDR3 length equals 15 residues. Trimming took 3 bases from V and 3 from J; bases not matched to a gene: 2. The V gene's germline CDR1 is KGHSH and CDR2 LQKENI. CDR3 sequence: CASSPGLAATDTQYF. CDR3 bases: TGTGCCAGCTCACCGGGACTAGCGGCTACAGATACGCAGTATTTT.

This clonotype has ten or more counts. Little can be read into the size of this beta chain, an off-target read in a library designed for alpha chains. The CDR3 coding sequence is TGCAGTGCTAGAGTCCAATACGTAACAGATACGCAGTATTTT. Translated: CSARVQYVTDTQYF. The chain employs TRBV20-1 and TRBJ2-3; D is unresolved. CDR1 is DFQATT and CDR2 is SNEGSKA in the germline V gene (reference sequence). CDR3 length equals 14 residues. Trimming took 1 base from V and 3 from J, leaving 11 bases between them.

This clonotype was seen repeatedly, ten times or more. One end of the junction does not line up with germline, which may come from a read error. Since it is a stray read in a library aimed at alpha chains, this beta chain has a size that is not meaningful. The rearrangement uses TRBV10-3 and TRBJ2-1; D possibly corresponds to TRBD2 (6 bases). CDR1 is ENHRY and CDR2 is SYGVKD in the germline V gene. This CDR3 spans 14 amino acids. CDR3 amino acids: CAISESGRVTGRDF. As DNA, the CDR3 is TGTGCCATCAGTGAGAGTGGCAGGGTAACTGGGCGGGACTTC.

This clonotype was detected only a few times. Little can be read into the size of this beta chain, an off-target read in a library designed for alpha chains. The chain couples TRBV12-3 or TRBV12-4 to TRBJ2-7; 14 bases map to TRBD2. J lost 6 bases, V lost 3 bases, and 1 base had no gene match. There are 14 residues in the CDR3. DNA of the CDR3: TGTGCCAGCAGTTTCGGGACTAGCGGGGGCGAGCAGTACTTC. Protein product: CASSFGTSGGEQYF.

A remark on this clonotype: This beta chain is an unintended read in a library built for alpha chains; its size means little. This chain links TRBV7-6 with TRBJ2-5; D call uncertain. V was trimmed by 1 base and J by 0 bases, leaving 6 bases between them. Germline CDR1 SGHVS, CDR2 FNYEAQ. This CDR3 is built from 14 residues. The CDR3 here is CASSLVRYQETQYF. CDR3 coding DNA: TGTGCCAGCAGCTTAGTACGGTACCAAGAGACCCAGTACTTC. Based on the CDR3 plus reference TRBV7-6 and TRBJ2-5, the full variable domain is GAGVSQSPRYKVTKRGQDVALRCDPISGHVSLYWYRQALGQGPEFLTYFNYEAQQDKSGLPNDRFSAERPEGSISTLTIQRTEQRDSAMYRCASSLVRYQETQYFGPGTRLLVL.

The sample holds many counts of this clonotype. This beta chain is a stray read from a library made for alpha chains; its abundance is not meaningful. The chain has TRBV9 and TRBJ1-1, with 8 bases fitting TRBD1. J was trimmed by 6 bases and V by 0 bases; bases with no gene match: 1. The CDR3 sequence is 13 residues long. Germline V gives CDR1 SGDLS, CDR2 YYNGEE. The CDR3 here is CASSVDRGAEAFF. Here the CDR3 DNA reads TGTGCCAGCAGCGTAGACAGGGGGGCTGAAGCTTTCTTT.

This clonotype was detected many times. In a library made to pick up alpha chains, this beta chain is a stray read with a size that means little. J is TRBJ2-1 and V is TRBV28, with 8 bases identical to TRBD2. The CDR3 is 16 residues long. Germline-derived CDR1 and CDR2 are MDHEN and SYDVKM. V lost 6 bases, J lost 5 bases, and 12 bases stayed unmatched. This CDR3 is CASRVSGGRSHNEQFF. The CDR3 DNA follows: TGTGCCAGCAGGGTCTCCGGCGGGAGGTCTCACAATGAGCAGTTCTTC.

This clonotype appeared many times. This beta chain came through as a stray read in a library set up for alpha chains, and its size says little. This chain uses TRBV4-1 with TRBJ1-3, with unresolved D. V lost 0 bases and J 3 bases, leaving 6 bases between the germline ends. Germline V lookup: CDR1 MGHRA, CDR2 YSYEKL. The CDR3 contains 14 residues. The CDR3 sequence: CASSQERVGNTIYF. CDR3 in DNA: TGCGCCAGCAGCCAAGAACGAGTTGGAAACACCATATATTTT.